Listed here are 30 T cell receptor beta chains from one sample, sequenced in a study of blood T cell repertoires in COVID-19. Here immunoSEQ multiplex PCR was the method, and the copy in TCRdb shows in-frame clones only, minus some. The table has more than 45,000 clones, more than 90% seen once; the top ten hold 9.7%. Sequencing input: peripheral blood. The receptors come from a woman older than 75 with acute or convalescent COVID-19.

J is TRBJ1-4 and V is TRBV7-9; no clear D gene. The CDR3 totals 16 residues. V lost 3 bases and J lost 7, with 18 bases in between. Germline loops: CDR1 SEHNR, CDR2 FQNEAQ (reference sequence). CDR3: CASSFFRANRGEKLFF. The CDR3 DNA follows: TGTGCCAGCAGCTTCTTTCGGGCTAATCGGGGTGAAAAACTGTTTTTT.

V usage is TRBV12-2 and J usage is TRBJ2-2; the D call in the table, TRBD1, was not verified against the DNA. TRBV12-2 is a known pseudogene. The CDR3 contains 17 residues. The CDR3 sequence is CASRFTGGDRYTGELFF. The CDR3 DNA is TGTGCAAGTCGCTTCACAGGGGGCGATCGCTACACCGGGGAGCTGTTTTTT.

This chain joins TRBV28 and TRBJ2-7, with D perhaps TRBD2 (6 bases). The germline V and J ends were trimmed by 9 bases and 9 bases, with 21 bases remaining between them. The germline V gene has CDR1 MDHEN and CDR2 SYDVKM. This CDR3 has 13 residues. In DNA form, the CDR3 reads TGTGCCAGTTCCATCCGGGAGATTACCCCGCAGTACTTC. It specifies CASSIREITPQYF.

The chain is built from TRBV6-1 and TRBJ2-3; a possible D gene is TRBD1 (7 bases). The CDR3 loop spans 22 amino acids. V was shortened by 0 bases and J by 4 bases, with 32 bases between the two germline ends. CDR1 MNHNS and CDR2 SASEGT come from the germline V gene. CDR3 coding DNA: TGTGCCAGCAGTGAAGCGGGTTTCGGGGGAGTAATAAAGGGGGCCAGAGCAGATACGCAGTATTTT. Translation gives CASSEAGFGGVIKGARADTQYF.

This clone was observed a single time. The chain combines TRBV19 with TRBJ1-2; D possibly corresponds to TRBD1 (6 bases). The CDR3 runs to 12 residues. Trimming shortened V by 7 bases and J by 2 bases, and 8 bases separated the two germline ends. Germline V gene data show CDR1 as LNHDA and CDR2 as SQIVND (reference sequence). The CDR3, as DNA: TGTGCCAGTACCGGACAGAACTATGGCTACACCTTC. Encoded protein: CASTGQNYGYTF.

The rearrangement uses TRBV9 and TRBJ1-1, with 7 bases lining up with TRBD1. CDR3 size: 12 residues. CDR1 is SGDLS, CDR2 YYNGEE, per germline. The CDR3 nucleotides are TGTTCCACCAGGGGGGCCAACACTGAAGCTTTCTTT. The encoded protein is CSTRGANTEAFF.

This clone was recorded a few times. DNA of the CDR3: TGTGCCAGCAGCTTAATAGGGGCAAACTATGGCTACACCTTC. Translating it yields CASSLIGANYGYTF. The chain joins TRBV7-9 to TRBJ1-2; D is possibly TRBD1 (5 bases). The V end lost 2 bases, the J end lost 2 bases, and 9 bases lay between the germline ends. This CDR3 has 14 residues. Germline values: CDR1 SEHNR, CDR2 FQNEAQ (reference sequence).

This clone was counted only a few times. Written as DNA, the CDR3 is TGTGCCACCAGTGATGCGGGACAGGGATCCGGCTACACCTTC. It encodes CATSDAGQGSGYTF. V usage is TRBV24-1 and J usage is TRBJ1-2; the match to TRBD1 covers 9 bases. The CDR3 is 14 amino acids. The germline gives CDR1 KGHDR, CDR2 SFDVKD. With V trimmed by 3 bases and J by 8 bases, 6 bases remained unmatched.

This chain connects TRBV5-1 to TRBJ1-5; 9 nucleotides align to TRBD1. Germline V CDR1 and CDR2: SGHRS, YFSETQ. The CDR3 has 14 amino acids. V shed 4 bases and J 7 bases; nucleotides not matched to a gene: 6. The CDR3 DNA sequence: TGCGCCAGCAGCATTGGACAGGGGAGCCAGCCCCAGCATTTT. Translating it yields CASSIGQGSQPQHF.

The chain recombines TRBV5-4 with TRBJ1-1; the D gene is possibly TRBD1 (5 bases). This CDR3 has 15 residues. Germline V gene lookup returns CDR1 SGHNT and CDR2 YYREEE (reference sequence). Trimming removed 3 bases at V and 0 bases at J, with 12 bases between. The CDR3 spells CASSSPRQLNTEAFF. The CDR3 nucleotides are TGTGCCAGCAGCTCTCCTCGACAGTTGAACACTGAAGCTTTCTTT.

The chain employs TRBV28 and TRBJ1-2, with TRBD1 matching 12 bases. This CDR3 spans 12 amino acids. Trimming cost V 7 bases and J 9 bases; bases outside gene matches: 3. From germline, CDR1 is MDHEN and CDR2 SYDVKM. DNA for the CDR3: TGTGCCAGCAAGGGACAGGGGGCAAGCTACACCTTC. It translates to CASKGQGASYTF.

This chain joins TRBV3-1 (or the pseudogene TRBV3-2) and TRBJ2-1; D may be TRBD2 (6 bases). Germline V gene data show CDR1 as LGHDT and CDR2 as YNNKEL (reference sequence). This CDR3 has 17 residues. V was clipped by 2 bases and J by 3 bases, with 17 bases between them. The CDR3 region is CASSQSPVGRSYNEQFF. CDR3 nucleotides: TGTGCCAGCAGCCAAAGCCCAGTCGGGAGAAGCTACAATGAGCAGTTCTTC.

The count of this clone is one. V and J are TRBV5-1 and TRBJ1-2; 9 positions agree with TRBD1. Germline V lookup: CDR1 SGHRS, CDR2 YFSETQ. The CDR3 is made up of 15 amino acids. Germline trimming cut 5 bases from V and 2 bases from J; bases unmatched to any gene: 7. CDR3 sequence reads: CASRTAGTGNYGYTF. CDR3 nucleotides: TGCGCCAGCAGAACAGCCGGGACAGGGAACTATGGCTACACCTTC.

This clone is medium-sized by share. J is TRBJ1-2 and V is TRBV30; no firm D call. Germline values: CDR1 GTSNPN, CDR2 SVGIG (reference sequence). The CDR3 length is 13 residues. V lost 0 bases and J lost 0, with 5 bases in between. The CDR3 sequence: CAWSVSANYGYTF. Written as DNA, the CDR3 is TGTGCCTGGAGTGTATCGGCTAACTATGGCTACACCTTC.

The J gene is TRBJ2-7, the V gene TRBV3-1 (or the pseudogene TRBV3-2); 9 nucleotides align to TRBD2. Germline V gives CDR1 LGHDT, CDR2 YNNKEL (reference sequence). The ends lost 1 base at V and 6 bases at J; junction bases unmatched: 16. CDR3 length: 18 amino acids. The CDR3 loop is CASSQGRRGGLGPSEQYF. The CDR3 DNA sequence: TGTGCCAGCAGCCAAGGAAGGCGGGGGGGACTAGGCCCTTCCGAGCAGTACTTC.

J is TRBJ1-1 and V is TRBV18; TRBD1 aligns across 7 bases. Germline V gene lookup returns CDR1 KGHSH and CDR2 LQKENI. V shed 2 bases, J shed 1 base, and the junction held 7 bases outside the gene matches. This CDR3 has 16 residues. The DNA of the CDR3 is TGTGCCAGCTCACCAAATGCCAGGGGGGCGAACACTGAAGCTTTCTTT. Translating it yields CASSPNARGANTEAFF. The variable domain in full, with the rest retrieved from reference TRBV18 and TRBJ1-1, is NAGVMQNPRHLVRRRGQEARLRCSPMKGHSHVYWYRQLPEEGLKFMVYLQKENIIDESGMPKERFSAEFPKEGPSILRIQQVVRGDSAAYFCASSPNARGANTEAFFGQGTRLTVV.

The V and J genes are TRBV19 and TRBJ2-3; 13 bases align to TRBD2. V gave up 5 bases and J gave up 4 bases; unmatched junction bases: 9. This CDR3 is 17 amino acids long. In germline, CDR1 is LNHDA, CDR2 SQIVND (reference sequence). The CDR3 region has the DNA TGTGCCAGTAGTTCCGGGACTAGCGGGAATTCGGCAGATACGCAGTATTTT. It translates to CASSSGTSGNSADTQYF.

The chain employs TRBV6-2 or TRBV6-3 and TRBJ2-1; 8 bases are shared with TRBD1. This CDR3 has 16 amino acids. Germline loops: CDR1 MNHEY, CDR2 SVGEGT. Germline trimming cut 2 bases from V and 4 bases from J; bases unmatched to any gene: 7. The CDR3 DNA sequence: TGTGCCAGCAGTTACAGTGGGGGGACAGGTTACAATGAGCAGTTCTTC. Amino acids: CASSYSGGTGYNEQFF.

The chain carries TRBV15 and TRBJ2-2; 7 bases are a match to TRBD1. The CDR3 loop spans 15 amino acids. Germline V gene data show CDR1 as LNHNV and CDR2 as YYDKDF (reference sequence). V lost 3 bases and J lost 0; bases outside the gene matches: 1. CDR3 sequence: CATSRGTANTGELFF. CDR3 coding DNA: TGTGCCACCAGCAGGGGGACAGCGAACACCGGGGAGCTGTTTTTT.

The V call is TRBV5-1, the J call TRBJ2-5, with TRBD1 matching 8 bases. This CDR3 comprises 14 residues. The germline CDR1 and CDR2 sequences are SGHRS and YFSETQ. V lost 4 bases to trimming and J lost 1 base; unmatched junction nucleotides: 3. The DNA of the CDR3 is TGCGCCAGCAGCCCAGGACAGGGCCAAGAGACCCAGTACTTC. It specifies CASSPGQGQETQYF.

The rearrangement links TRBV3-1 (or the pseudogene TRBV3-2) to TRBJ2-1, with a possible D match to TRBD1 (6 bases). Trimming stripped 8 bases from V and 10 bases from J, with 21 bases between. Germline CDR1 and CDR2: LGHDT and YNNKEL (reference sequence). The CDR3 runs 14 residues. CDR3 bases: TGTGCCAGCGGGAAGTTTGGACAGACGTACGAGCAGTTCTTC. Its translation is CASGKFGQTYEQFF.

The rearrangement uses TRBV6-5 and TRBJ1-1; TRBD1 matches at 7 bases. The junction had 7 bases not matched to a gene; V was cut back by 6 bases and J by 0 bases. Germline lookup yields CDR1 MNHEY and CDR2 SVGAGI. The CDR3 consists of 15 residues. The CDR3, as DNA: TGTGCCAGCAGGGGACAGCCATACATGAACACTGAAGCTTTCTTT. Its protein product is CASRGQPYMNTEAFF.

This chain links TRBV5-1 with TRBJ1-2; D remains unclear. Germline V gene sequence: CDR1 SGHRS, CDR2 YFSETQ. The CDR3 has 13 residues. Deletions cut 0 bases from V and 2 bases from J, with 5 bases between. As DNA, the CDR3 is TGCGCCAGCAGCTTGGGGCAGAACTATGGCTACACCTTC. Encoded protein: CASSLGQNYGYTF.

This rearrangement joins TRBV6-5 to TRBJ1-6; 7 bases are a match to TRBD1. Germline V lookup: CDR1 MNHEY, CDR2 SVGAGI. The J segment lost 6 bases and the V segment lost 6 bases, leaving 2 bases of the junction unmatched. The CDR3 loop spans 13 amino acids. In DNA form, the CDR3 reads TGTGCCAGCAGATACAGGGGTAATTCACCCCTCCACTTT. Translation: CASRYRGNSPLHF.

The gene calls are TRBV5-1 and TRBJ2-2; 7 positions match TRBD2. V shed 5 bases, J shed 6 bases, and the junction held 4 bases outside the gene matches. The CDR3 runs 13 residues. From germline, CDR1 is SGHRS and CDR2 YFSETQ. CDR3 in DNA: TGCGCCAGCAGGAATACTAGCGCCGGGGAGCTGTTTTTT. Amino acid sequence: CASRNTSAGELFF.

The chain has TRBV5-1 and TRBJ1-1, with TRBD1 as a possible D gene (6 bases). V was shortened by 7 bases and J by 3 bases, with 16 bases between the two germline ends. Germline loops: CDR1 SGHRS, CDR2 YFSETQ. The CDR3 contains 14 residues. The CDR3 DNA sequence: TGCGCCAGCGGGGCGTCAGGGGCCGACACTGAAGCTTTCTTT. Amino acids: CASGASGADTEAFF.

The chain is built from TRBV11-3 and TRBJ2-1; maybe TRBD2 (5 bases). Trimming took 6 bases from V and 1 from J, leaving 13 bases between them. Germline values: CDR1 SGHNT, CDR2 YENEEA. This CDR3 is built from 15 residues. CDR3 DNA sequence: TGTGCCAGCAGTAGGGTAGCGAGTTCCTACAATGAGCAGTTCTTC. This codes for CASSRVASSYNEQFF.

This CDR3 is CASSFGQGVQPQHF. As DNA, the CDR3 is TGTGCCAGCAGTTTCGGACAGGGGGTTCAGCCCCAGCATTTT. The J gene is TRBJ1-5, the V gene TRBV27, with 10 bases fitting TRBD1. The CDR3 extends over 14 amino acids. Germline V gene lookup returns CDR1 MNHEY and CDR2 SMNVEV (reference sequence). Trimming took 3 bases from V and 6 from J; bases not matched to a gene: 2.

The chain uses TRBV5-1 and TRBJ2-3, with 8 nucleotides matching TRBD2. The CDR3 is 17 residues long. Germline-derived CDR1 and CDR2 are SGHRS and YFSETQ. Trimming cost V 6 bases and J 0 bases; bases outside gene matches: 12. CDR3 protein: CASKLGVASGSTDTQYF. The CDR3 region has the DNA TGCGCCAGCAAACTGGGGGTGGCTAGCGGGAGCACAGATACGCAGTATTTT.

As to this clone: Other nucleotide sequences in the sample specify the same CDR3. The chain couples TRBV5-1 to TRBJ2-5; 9 bases agree with TRBD2. From germline, CDR1 is SGHRS and CDR2 YFSETQ. V trimming: 2 bases; J trimming: 4 bases; junction bases outside the gene matches: 3. The CDR3 loop spans 14 amino acids. Written as DNA, the CDR3 is TGCGCCAGCAGCTTTAGCGGGAGTACAGAGACCCAGTACTTC. It encodes CASSFSGSTETQYF.